The T cell receptor beta chain under discussion was sequenced for a study of shared clonotypes between healthy human individuals. The study, taken as a whole, reports: Naive subsets, compared against memory subsets, generally had larger estimated richness values. Sorted-subset sequencing, rarefaction showed, was incomplete despite large depth. Investigators expected sequencing depth to affect clonotype sharing among donors.

Concerning this clone itself: Its antigen is still unknown.

After removal of 6 bases from V and 6 bases from J, the junction contained 6 bases not matched to a gene. Germline V gives CDR1 MDHEN, CDR2 SYDVKM. The CDR3 has 13 residues. Naive CD8 isolation took CD45RO-negative cells positively selected for CCR7 and excluded terminally differentiated effector memory CD45RA+ cells. Deep-level settings were used for running the assay. Repertoires were generated with immunoSEQ multiplex PCR, while TCRdb's copy carries only in-frame clones and drops some. The sample includes hundreds of thousands of clones, 95% to 97% seen only once; the top ten take about 0.12%. The clonotype originates from a woman in her twenties or thirties in good health. Specimen: naive CD8+ T cells sorted from blood. V and J are TRBV28 and TRBJ2-3, with TRBD1 matching 7 bases. The CDR3 sequence: CASSLYRGDTQYF. In nucleotides, the CDR3 is TGTGCCAGCAGCCTTTACAGGGGTGATACGCAGTATTTT.